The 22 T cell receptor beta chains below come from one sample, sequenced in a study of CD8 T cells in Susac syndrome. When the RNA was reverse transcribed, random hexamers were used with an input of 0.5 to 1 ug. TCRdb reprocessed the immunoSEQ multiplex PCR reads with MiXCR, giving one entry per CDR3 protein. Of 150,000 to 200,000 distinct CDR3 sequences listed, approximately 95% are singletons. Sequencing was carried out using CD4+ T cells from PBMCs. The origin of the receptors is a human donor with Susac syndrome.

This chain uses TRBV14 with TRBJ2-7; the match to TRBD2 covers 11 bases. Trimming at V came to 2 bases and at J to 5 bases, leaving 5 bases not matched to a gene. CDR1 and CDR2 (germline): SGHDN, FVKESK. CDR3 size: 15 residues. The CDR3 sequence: CASSQRTSGLDEQYF. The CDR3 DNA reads TGTGCCAGCAGCCAACGGACTAGCGGGCTAGACGAGCAGTACTTC.

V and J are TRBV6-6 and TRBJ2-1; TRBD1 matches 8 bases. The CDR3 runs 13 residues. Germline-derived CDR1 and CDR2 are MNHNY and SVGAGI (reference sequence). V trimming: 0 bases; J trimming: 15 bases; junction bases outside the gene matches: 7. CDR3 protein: CASSYSMDRAAFF. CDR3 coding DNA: TGTGCCAGCAGTTACTCGATGGACAGGGCCGCGTTCTTC.

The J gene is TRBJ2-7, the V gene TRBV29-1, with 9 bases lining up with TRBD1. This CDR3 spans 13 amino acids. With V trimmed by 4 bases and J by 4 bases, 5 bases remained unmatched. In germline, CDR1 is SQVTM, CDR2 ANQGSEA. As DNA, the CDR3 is TGCAGCGTTGTCGGGACAGGGCTATACGAGCAGTACTTC. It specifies CSVVGTGLYEQYF.

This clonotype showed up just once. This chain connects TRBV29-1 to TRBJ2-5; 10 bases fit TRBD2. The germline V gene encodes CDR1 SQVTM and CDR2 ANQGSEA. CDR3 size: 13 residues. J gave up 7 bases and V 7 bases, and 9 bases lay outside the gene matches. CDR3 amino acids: CSAPSGSLVTQYF. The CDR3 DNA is TGCAGCGCACCTAGCGGGAGTCTGGTGACCCAGTACTTC. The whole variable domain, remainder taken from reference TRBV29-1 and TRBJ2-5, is SAVISQKPSRDICQRGTSLTIQCQVDSQVTMMFWYRQQPGQSLTLIATANQGSEATYESGFVIDKFPISRPNLTFSTLTVSNMSPEDSSIYLCSAPSGSLVTQYFGPGTRLLVL.

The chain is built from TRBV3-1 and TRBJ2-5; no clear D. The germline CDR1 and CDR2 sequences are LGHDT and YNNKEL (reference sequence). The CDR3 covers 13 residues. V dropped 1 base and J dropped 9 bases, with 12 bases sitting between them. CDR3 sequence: CASSQGQERAQYF. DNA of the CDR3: TGTGCCAGCAGCCAAGGTCAAGAGCGCGCCCAGTACTTC.

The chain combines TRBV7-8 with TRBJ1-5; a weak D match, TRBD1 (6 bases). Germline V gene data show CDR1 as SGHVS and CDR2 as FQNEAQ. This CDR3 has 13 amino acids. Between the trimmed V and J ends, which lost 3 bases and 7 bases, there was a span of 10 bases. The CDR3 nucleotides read TGTGCCAGCAGCTTGCACAGGGAACAGCCCCAGCATTTT. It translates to CASSLHREQPQHF.

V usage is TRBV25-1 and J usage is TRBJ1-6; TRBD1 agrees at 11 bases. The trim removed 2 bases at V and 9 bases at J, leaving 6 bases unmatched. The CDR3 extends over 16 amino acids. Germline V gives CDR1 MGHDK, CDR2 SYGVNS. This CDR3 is CASSEPGQGASSPLHF. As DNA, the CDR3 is TGTGCCAGCAGTGAACCCGGACAGGGGGCATCTTCACCCCTCCACTTT. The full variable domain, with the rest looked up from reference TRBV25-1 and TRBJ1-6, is EADIYQTPRYLVIGTGKKITLECSQTMGHDKMYWYQQDPGMELHLIHYSYGVNSTEKGDLSSESTVSRIRTEHFPLTLESARPSHTSQYLCASSEPGQGASSPLHFGNGTRLTVT.

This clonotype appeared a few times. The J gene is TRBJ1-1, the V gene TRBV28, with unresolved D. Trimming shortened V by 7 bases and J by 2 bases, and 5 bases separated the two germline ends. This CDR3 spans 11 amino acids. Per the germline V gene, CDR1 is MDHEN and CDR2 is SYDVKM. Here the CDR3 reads CASTSNTEAFF. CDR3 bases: TGTGCCAGCACCTCCAACACTGAAGCTTTCTTT.

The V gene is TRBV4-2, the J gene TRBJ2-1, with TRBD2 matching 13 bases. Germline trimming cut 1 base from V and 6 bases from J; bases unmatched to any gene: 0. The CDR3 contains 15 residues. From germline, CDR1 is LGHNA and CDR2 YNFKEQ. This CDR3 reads CASSQGLAGGNEQFF. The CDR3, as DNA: TGTGCCAGCAGCCAAGGACTAGCGGGAGGCAATGAGCAGTTCTTC.

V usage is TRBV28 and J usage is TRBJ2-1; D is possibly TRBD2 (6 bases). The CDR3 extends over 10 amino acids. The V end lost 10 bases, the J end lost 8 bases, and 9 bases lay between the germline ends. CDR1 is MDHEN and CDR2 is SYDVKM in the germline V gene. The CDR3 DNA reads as TGTGCCACTGGGGAGGATGAGCAGTTCTTC. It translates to CATGEDEQFF.

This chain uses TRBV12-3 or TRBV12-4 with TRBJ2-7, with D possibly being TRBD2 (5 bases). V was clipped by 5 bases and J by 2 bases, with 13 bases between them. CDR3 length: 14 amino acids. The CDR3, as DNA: TGTGCCAGCAGTCGGACTGCAGGCCCCTACGAGCAGTACTTC. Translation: CASSRTAGPYEQYF.

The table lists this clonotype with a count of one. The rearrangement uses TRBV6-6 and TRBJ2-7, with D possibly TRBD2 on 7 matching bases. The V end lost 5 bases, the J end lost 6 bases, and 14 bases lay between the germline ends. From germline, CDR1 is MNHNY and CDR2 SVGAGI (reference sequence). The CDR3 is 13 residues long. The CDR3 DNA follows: TGTGCCAGCAGTAACGGGGGGCAGGGCGAGCAGTACGTC. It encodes CASSNGGQGEQYV.

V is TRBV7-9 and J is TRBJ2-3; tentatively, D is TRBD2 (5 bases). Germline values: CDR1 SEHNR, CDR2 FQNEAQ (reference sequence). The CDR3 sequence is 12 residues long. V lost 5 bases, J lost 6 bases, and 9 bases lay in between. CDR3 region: CASSPTSDTQYF. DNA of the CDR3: TGTGCCAGCAGCCCCACTAGTGATACGCAGTATTTT.

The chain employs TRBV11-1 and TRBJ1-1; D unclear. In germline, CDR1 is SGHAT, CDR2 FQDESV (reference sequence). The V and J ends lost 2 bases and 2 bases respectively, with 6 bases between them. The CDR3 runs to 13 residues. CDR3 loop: CASSLWDNTEAFF. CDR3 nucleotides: TGTGCCAGCAGCTTATGGGATAACACTGAAGCTTTCTTT.

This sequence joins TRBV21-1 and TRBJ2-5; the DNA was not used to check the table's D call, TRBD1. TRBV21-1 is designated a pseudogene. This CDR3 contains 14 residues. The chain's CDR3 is CASSKPGPQETQYF. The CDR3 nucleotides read TGTGCCAGCAGCAAGCCGGGGCCACAAGAGACCCAGTACTTC.

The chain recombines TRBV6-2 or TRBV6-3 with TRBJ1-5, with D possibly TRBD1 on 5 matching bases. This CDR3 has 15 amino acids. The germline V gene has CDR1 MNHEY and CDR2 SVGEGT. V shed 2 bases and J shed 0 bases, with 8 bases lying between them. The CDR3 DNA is TGTGCCAGCAGTTACCAGGGCGATAGCAATCAGCCCCAGCATTTT. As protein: CASSYQGDSNQPQHF.

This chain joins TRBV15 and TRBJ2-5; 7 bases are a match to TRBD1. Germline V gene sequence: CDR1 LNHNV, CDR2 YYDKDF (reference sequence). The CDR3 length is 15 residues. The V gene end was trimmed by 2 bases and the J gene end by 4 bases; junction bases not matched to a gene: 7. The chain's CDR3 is CATSRPTGLGETQYF. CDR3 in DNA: TGTGCCACCAGCAGACCGACAGGGCTTGGAGAGACCCAGTACTTC. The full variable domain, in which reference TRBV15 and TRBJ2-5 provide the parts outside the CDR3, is DAMVIQNPRYQVTQFGKPVTLSCSQTLNHNVMYWYQQKSSQAPKLLFHYYDKDFNNEADTPDNFQSRRPNTSFCFLDIRSPGLGDTAMYLCATSRPTGLGETQYFGPGTRLLVL.

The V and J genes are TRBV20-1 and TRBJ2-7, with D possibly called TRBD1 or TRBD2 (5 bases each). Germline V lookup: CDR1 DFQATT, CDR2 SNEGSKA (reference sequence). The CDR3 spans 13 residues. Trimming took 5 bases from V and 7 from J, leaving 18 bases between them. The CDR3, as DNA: TGCAGTGCTTTCGGGGCCCTCCTCAGGGAGCAGTACTTC. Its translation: CSAFGALLREQYF.

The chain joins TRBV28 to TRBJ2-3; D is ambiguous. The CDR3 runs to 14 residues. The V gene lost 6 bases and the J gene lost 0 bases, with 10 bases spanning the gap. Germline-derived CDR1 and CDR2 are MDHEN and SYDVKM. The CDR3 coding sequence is TGTGCCAGCAGAATGGGGAAAAGCACAGATACGCAGTATTTT. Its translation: CASRMGKSTDTQYF. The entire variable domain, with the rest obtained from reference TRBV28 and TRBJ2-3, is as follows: DVKVTQSSRYLVKRTGEKVFLECVQDMDHENMFWYRQDPGLGLRLIYFSYDVKMKEKGDIPEGYSVSREKKERFSLILESASTNQTSMYLCASRMGKSTDTQYFGPGTRLTVL.

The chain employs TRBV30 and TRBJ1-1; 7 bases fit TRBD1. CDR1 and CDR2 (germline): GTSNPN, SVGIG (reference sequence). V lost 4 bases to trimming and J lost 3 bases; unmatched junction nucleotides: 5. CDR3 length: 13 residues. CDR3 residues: CAWMRQGYTEAFF. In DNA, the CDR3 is TGTGCCTGGATGAGACAGGGCTACACTGAAGCTTTCTTT.

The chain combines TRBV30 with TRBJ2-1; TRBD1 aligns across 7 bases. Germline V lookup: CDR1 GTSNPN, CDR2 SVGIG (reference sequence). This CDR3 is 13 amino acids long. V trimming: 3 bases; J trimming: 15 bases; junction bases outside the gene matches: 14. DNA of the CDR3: TGTGCCTGGAGGGAACAACCAGGGGGTGGTTGGTTCTTC. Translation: CAWREQPGGGWFF.

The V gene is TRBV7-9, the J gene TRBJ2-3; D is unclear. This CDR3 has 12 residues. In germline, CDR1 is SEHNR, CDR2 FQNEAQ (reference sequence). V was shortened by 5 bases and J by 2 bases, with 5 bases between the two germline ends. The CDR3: CASSANTDTQYF. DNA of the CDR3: TGTGCCAGCAGCGCCAACACAGATACGCAGTATTTT.